This T cell receptor (beta chain) is drawn from a study of Ad26.COV2.S vaccination and SARS-CoV-2 variants. Study-level results: Placebo recipients and vaccine recipients were similar in non-spike TCR breadth.

For this clone: Its antigen is as yet unknown.

CDR1 is MNHEY and CDR2 is SVGEGT in the germline V gene. The CDR3 sequence is 14 residues long. Trimming took off 2 bases at V and 4 bases at J, with 11 bases between the two ends. Data came from immunoSEQ multiplex PCR; TCRdb stores just in-frame clones and leaves some out. Here the sample spans hundreds of thousands of clones, roughly nine tenths being singletons. The TCR originated in a human donor who had recovered from COVID-19. The sample was peripheral blood, taken after recovery from COVID-19. The chain combines TRBV6-2 or TRBV6-3 with TRBJ1-2; D ambiguous. The CDR3 spells CASSYPPRSYGYTF. CDR3 in DNA: TGTGCCAGCAGTTACCCGCCCAGAAGCTATGGCTACACCTTC.